This T cell receptor beta chain was recovered during a study of T-cell reconstitution after alpha-beta-depleted transplantation in children. The TCRbeta library incorporated unique molecular identifiers. TCRdb recomputed calls from the PCR reads with MiXCR, one row per CDR3 protein. The sample holds approximately 270,000 distinct CDR3 sequences, around 9.6% seen once. The CDR3 totals 15 residues. V lost 3 bases, J lost 4 bases, and 8 bases stayed unmatched. The germline CDR1 and CDR2 sequences are SGHKS and YYEKEE (reference sequence). This clonotype was found a few times. The specimen was PBMCs from the stem cell graft donor, collected from the stem cell graft. The TCR sequence derives from a human donor who donated a stem cell graft to a child with SCID. This chain uses TRBV5-5 with TRBJ1-2, with 8 bases identical to TRBD1. CDR3 sequence: CASSSAGQGGYGYTF. DNA for the CDR3: TGTGCCAGCAGCTCAGCCGGACAGGGTGGCTATGGCTACACCTTC. The variable domain in full, with the rest retrieved from reference TRBV5-5 and TRBJ1-2, is DAGVTQSPTHLIKTRGQQVTLRCSPISGHKSVSWYQQVLGQGPQFIFQYYEKEERGRGNFPDRFSARQFPNYSSELNVNALLLGDSALYLCASSSAGQGGYGYTFGSGTRLTVV.